This TCR beta chain is drawn from a study of blood T cell repertoires in COVID-19. At the level of the study: Nucleic acid was either cDNA or gDNA, and it came from T cells, B-cell-depleted T cells, or PBMCs.

Sequenced by immunoSEQ multiplex PCR; TCRdb stores in-frame clones only, minus some. The profile shows some 300,000 clones, roughly 89% of them singletons. The V and J ends lost 1 base and 3 bases respectively, with 27 bases between them. Germline V gives CDR1 LGHDT, CDR2 YNNKEL (reference sequence). This CDR3 comprises 20 residues. The sequenced sample was peripheral blood. This sequence originates from a woman in her forties with COVID-19, enrolled during active disease. The V gene is TRBV3-1 (or the pseudogene TRBV3-2), the J gene TRBJ1-1, with D possibly matching TRBD1 (5 bases). In nucleotides, the CDR3 is TGTGCCAGCAGCCAAGCCACTCCGCAGGGTTGGTGGGCTGGAGACACTGAAGCTTTCTTT. Its protein is CASSQATPQGWWAGDTEAFF.